This TCR beta chain was captured in a study of T cells in Graves' hyperthyroidism and ophthalmopathy. V was trimmed by 7 bases and J by 4 bases, leaving 13 bases between them. The V gene's germline CDR1 is SNHLY and CDR2 FYNNEI. The CDR3 consists of 13 residues. Researchers amplified the TCR beta CDR3 regions from RNA transcripts. The TCR CDR3 was amplified in a first-round RT-PCR using the HTBI primer set. TCRdb re-called the multiplex PCR reads through MiXCR, storing one row per CDR3 protein. The table includes about 560,000 distinct CDR3 sequences, about 43% detected once. Stable Graves' hyperthyroidism denoted no ophthalmopathy progression over 18 months. Patients aged 18 to 65 had newly diagnosed hyperthyroidism lasting under 2 months. The study, taken as a whole, reports: Blood shared most expanded thyroid clonotypes above 0.001. The authors' 13 V-J model separated ophthalmopathy from stable hyperthyroidism.

A single count supports this clonotype. Its specificity is not known. What was sequenced was peripheral blood or thyroid tissue (not recorded which). This sequence originates from a woman under 30 with Graves' hyperthyroidism. The chain employs TRBV2 and TRBJ2-5; D possibly corresponds to TRBD2 (6 bases). CDR3 residues: CASKSMGGETQYF. CDR3 nucleotide sequence: TGTGCCAGCAAGTCGATGGGGGGAGAGACCCAGTACTTC.